The 24 T cell receptor beta chains presented below share a single source sample, sequenced in a study of blood T cell repertoires in COVID-19. Profiled with immunoSEQ multiplex PCR; TCRdb holds only in-frame clones, not every one. This sample carries 300,000 to 400,000 clones, 89% of them seen once, and the ten largest clones take around 3%. Sequencing input: peripheral blood. These receptors were taken from a woman aged 25 to 39 with COVID-19, enrolled during active disease.

The chain combines TRBV5-1 with TRBJ2-7, with 12 bases lining up with TRBD1. Germline lookup yields CDR1 SGHRS and CDR2 YFSETQ. The V segment lost 5 bases and the J segment 4 bases; nucleotides outside the gene matches: 10. The CDR3 spans 16 residues. The chain's CDR3 is CASSIRGQGALYEQYF. CDR3 in DNA: TGCGCCAGCAGTATCCGGGGACAGGGGGCTTTGTACGAGCAGTACTTC.

V and J are TRBV5-1 and TRBJ1-1; maybe TRBD1 (5 bases). Deletions cut 5 bases from V and 0 bases from J, with 11 bases between. The CDR3 consists of 14 residues. Per germline, CDR1 SGHRS and CDR2 YFSETQ. CDR3 loop: CASRMGGMNTEAFF. Here the CDR3 DNA reads TGCGCCAGCAGAATGGGGGGAATGAACACTGAAGCTTTCTTT.

This chain links TRBV18 with TRBJ1-1; 8 bases line up with TRBD1. The length of the CDR3 is 14 residues. J lost 5 bases, V lost 3 bases, and 5 bases had no gene match. Germline loops: CDR1 KGHSH, CDR2 LQKENI. In DNA, the CDR3 is TGTGCCAGCTCACCTGGACAGGGATGGACTGAAGCTTTCTTT. Translating gives CASSPGQGWTEAFF. Drawing the rest from reference TRBV18 and TRBJ1-1, the complete variable domain is NAGVMQNPRHLVRRRGQEARLRCSPMKGHSHVYWYRQLPEEGLKFMVYLQKENIIDESGMPKERFSAEFPKEGPSILRIQQVVRGDSAAYFCASSPGQGWTEAFFGQGTRLTVV.

The CDR3 is CASSLRRGTYEQYF. The CDR3 coding sequence is TGTGCCAGCAGCTTACGTCGCGGAACCTACGAGCAGTACTTC. The chain is built from TRBV7-2 and TRBJ2-7; unclear D gene. Germline V CDR1 and CDR2: SGHTA, FQGNSA. The CDR3 is made up of 14 amino acids. The V end was cut by 2 bases, the J end by 2 bases, with 10 bases between.

This clone was observed a few times. V usage is TRBV18 and J usage is TRBJ1-1; 7 bases fit TRBD1. The CDR3 is made up of 17 amino acids. After removal of 3 bases from V and 1 base from J, the junction contained 11 bases not matched to a gene. CDR1 and CDR2 from the germline V gene are KGHSH and LQKENI. The CDR3 spells CASSPTAGGSGNTEAFF. The CDR3 nucleotides are TGTGCCAGCTCACCGACCGCAGGGGGATCAGGGAACACTGAAGCTTTCTTT. The whole variable domain, remainder taken from reference TRBV18 and TRBJ1-1, is NAGVMQNPRHLVRRRGQEARLRCSPMKGHSHVYWYRQLPEEGLKFMVYLQKENIIDESGMPKERFSAEFPKEGPSILRIQQVVRGDSAAYFCASSPTAGGSGNTEAFFGQGTRLTVV.

V is TRBV18 and J is TRBJ2-7; 9 positions match TRBD1. CDR3 size: 14 residues. The V gene end was trimmed by 8 bases and the J gene end by 3 bases; junction bases not matched to a gene: 8. The germline CDR1 and CDR2 sequences are KGHSH and LQKENI. CDR3 coding DNA: TGTGCCAGCGCTTTAACAGGGGGCTTCTACGAGCAGTACTTC. Protein product: CASALTGGFYEQYF.

This chain links TRBV7-2 with TRBJ1-5; D call uncertain. The CDR3 length is 14 residues. Germline assignment: CDR1 SGHTA and CDR2 FQGNSA. The V end was cut by 0 bases, the J end by 5 bases, with 8 bases between. CDR3: CASSLAGGDQPQHF. CDR3 bases: TGTGCCAGCAGCTTAGCCGGCGGCGATCAGCCCCAGCATTTT.

V is TRBV7-2 and J is TRBJ1-2; 7 positions match TRBD1. Germline-derived CDR1 and CDR2 are SGHTA and FQGNSA. The ends lost 0 bases at V and 5 bases at J; junction bases unmatched: 6. The CDR3 is 15 residues long. The CDR3 nucleotides read TGTGCCAGCAGCTTAGCGCTCGGACAGGAATATGGCTACACCTTC. Its protein product is CASSLALGQEYGYTF.

The chain employs TRBV5-1 and TRBJ2-2; 9 bases are shared with TRBD1. There are 14 residues in the CDR3. Germline loops: CDR1 SGHRS, CDR2 YFSETQ. V shed 5 bases and J 3 bases; nucleotides not matched to a gene: 2. The CDR3 is CASRGTGHTGELFF. Written as DNA, the CDR3 is TGCGCCAGCAGAGGGACAGGGCACACCGGGGAGCTGTTTTTT.

The rearrangement joins TRBV30 to TRBJ1-1; possibly TRBD1 for D (5 bases). The CDR3 is 13 residues long. The germline gives CDR1 GTSNPN, CDR2 SVGIG (reference sequence). V lost 1 base and J 4 bases, leaving 10 bases between the germline ends. CDR3 nucleotides: TGTGCCTGGAGTGCCGACAGAAGCACTGAAGCTTTCTTT. Translating it yields CAWSADRSTEAFF.

In this sample, this clone turned up once. This chain uses TRBV3-1 (or the pseudogene TRBV3-2) with TRBJ2-5, with unresolved D. Germline V CDR1 and CDR2: LGHDT, YNNKEL (reference sequence). This CDR3 region has 9 residues. The CDR3 DNA reads as TGTGAGAGCGCCCGAGACCAGTACTTC. Its translation: CESARDQYF.

The chain has TRBV9 and TRBJ1-2, with D tentatively TRBD1 (6 bases). This CDR3 region has 15 residues. Per the germline V gene, CDR1 is SGDLS and CDR2 is YYNGEE. Trimming took off 0 bases at V and 5 bases at J, with 14 bases between the two ends. The CDR3 loop reads CASSVAGGGSYGYTF. CDR3 coding DNA: TGTGCCAGCAGCGTAGCGGGGGGCGGATCATATGGCTACACCTTC. Full variable domain (outside the CDR3, taken from reference TRBV9 and TRBJ1-2): DSGVTQTPKHLITATGQRVTLRCSPRSGDLSVYWYQQSLDQGLQFLIQYYNGEERAKGNILERFSAQQFPDLHSELNLSSLELGDSALYFCASSVAGGGSYGYTFGSGTRLTVV.

The chain links TRBV29-1 to TRBJ2-1, with 8 bases lining up with TRBD1. Germline V gene lookup returns CDR1 SQVTM and CDR2 ANQGSEA. The CDR3 contains 15 residues. V dropped 4 bases and J dropped 9; count of bases not matched to a gene: 14. The CDR3 loop is CSVAPPWDRRGEQFF. The CDR3 DNA follows: TGCAGCGTTGCACCGCCCTGGGACAGGCGAGGTGAGCAGTTCTTC.

The chain is built from TRBV4-1 and TRBJ1-4, with TRBD1 as a possible D gene (6 bases). CDR3 length: 15 amino acids. The ends were cut back, 0 bases at V and 6 bases at J, with 11 bases in the middle. Germline CDR1 reads MGHRA; CDR2 reads YSYEKL. CDR3 in DNA: TGCGCCAGCAGCCAAGATCCGGCAGGGGATGAAAAACTGTTTTTT. Protein: CASSQDPAGDEKLFF.

V gene TRBV3-1 (or the pseudogene TRBV3-2) combines with J gene TRBJ2-3, with 16 bases aligning to TRBD2. The V gene's germline CDR1 is LGHDT and CDR2 YNNKEL (reference sequence). The V segment lost 3 bases and the J segment 4 bases; nucleotides outside the gene matches: 7. CDR3 size: 18 residues. The CDR3 region has the DNA TGTGCCAGCAGCCACTACACCGGGACTAGCGGGAGGGCAGATACGCAGTATTTT. Its protein product is CASSHYTGTSGRADTQYF.

For this clone: A junction end diverges from the germline sequence, so it may reflect a read error. The genes are TRBV7-7 and TRBJ2-2; tentative D call: TRBD2 (7 bases). The CDR3 spans 17 residues. Germline CDR1 reads SSHAT; CDR2 reads FNYEAQ (reference sequence). DNA for the CDR3: TGTGCTAGCAGCTTGGCTGCGGGGGCTTTGGGCACCGGGGAGCTGTTTTTT. It encodes CASSLAAGALGTGELFF.

Concerning this clone: This sample includes further DNA sequences coding for the same CDR3. The CDR3 bases are TGCGCCAGCAGCCCCACCAGCCCGGGGGGGACAGATACGCAGTATTTT. Protein: CASSPTSPGGTDTQYF. This chain links TRBV5-1 with TRBJ2-3; 8 bases map to TRBD2. With V trimmed by 4 bases and J by 3 bases, 10 bases remained unmatched. Germline CDR1 SGHRS, CDR2 YFSETQ. The CDR3 contains 16 residues. Full variable domain (missing parts from reference TRBV5-1 and TRBJ2-3): KAGVTQTPRYLIKTRGQQVTLSCSPISGHRSVSWYQQTPGQGLQFLFEYFSETQRNKGNFPGRFSGRQFSNSRSEMNVSTLELGDSALYLCASSPTSPGGTDTQYFGPGTRLTVL.

The V call is TRBV13, the J call TRBJ2-7; 7 nucleotides line up with TRBD1. CDR1 and CDR2 (germline): PRHDT, FYEKMQ (reference sequence). The CDR3 sequence is 14 residues long. V lost 5 bases to trimming and J lost 2 bases; unmatched junction nucleotides: 6. CDR3 residues: CASSERQGPYEQYV. For the CDR3, the DNA is TGTGCCAGCAGCGAAAGACAGGGCCCCTACGAGCAGTACGTC.

The chain couples TRBV7-9 to TRBJ1-4; TRBD1 matches 7 bases. The V gene's germline CDR1 is SEHNR and CDR2 FQNEAQ (reference sequence). V dropped 0 bases and J dropped 4; count of bases not matched to a gene: 11. This CDR3 spans 18 amino acids. The CDR3 loop is CASSLAYKGQFINEKLFF. The CDR3 coding sequence is TGTGCCAGCAGCTTAGCGTACAAGGGACAGTTCATTAATGAAAAACTGTTTTTT.

The chain combines TRBV28 with TRBJ1-4; no clear D gene. Germline CDR1 and CDR2: MDHEN and SYDVKM. The V end was cut by 7 bases, the J end by 4 bases, with 16 bases between. CDR3 length equals 15 residues. The CDR3 is CASKGRFASNEKLFF. CDR3 coding DNA: TGTGCCAGCAAAGGGAGGTTTGCGAGTAATGAAAAACTGTTTTTT. The full variable domain, with the rest looked up from reference TRBV28 and TRBJ1-4, is DVKVTQSSRYLVKRTGEKVFLECVQDMDHENMFWYRQDPGLGLRLIYFSYDVKMKEKGDIPEGYSVSREKKERFSLILESASTNQTSMYLCASKGRFASNEKLFFGSGTQLSVL.

The chain links TRBV14 to TRBJ1-2; D gene unclear. The length of the CDR3 is 15 residues. Germline CDR1 is SGHDN and CDR2 is FVKESK. Deletions cut 4 bases from V and 6 bases from J, with 18 bases between. In DNA form, the CDR3 reads TGTGCCAGCAGCCTAAAAGCCCGAGGGCCGGATGGCTACACCTTC. Translating it yields CASSLKARGPDGYTF.

This clone was recorded once. The chain has TRBV11-2 and TRBJ2-3; the match to TRBD2 covers 7 bases. The V gene end was trimmed by 2 bases and the J gene end by 4 bases; junction bases not matched to a gene: 9. The germline CDR1 and CDR2 sequences are SGHAT and FQNNGV. CDR3 length: 16 residues. This chain's CDR3 is CASSLYMGGPPDTQYF. CDR3 sequence (DNA): TGTGCCAGCAGCTTATATATGGGAGGGCCCCCAGATACGCAGTATTTT.

The chain couples TRBV6-2 or TRBV6-3 to TRBJ2-5, with D hard to call. Germline assignment: CDR1 MNHEY and CDR2 SVGEGT. The CDR3 is 11 amino acids. The V end lost 4 bases, the J end lost 2 bases, and 2 bases lay between the germline ends. For the CDR3, the DNA is TGTGCCAGCAGTTCTCAAGAGACCCAGTACTTC. As protein: CASSSQETQYF.

CDR3 protein: CASSQESAYQNTGELFF. Here the CDR3 DNA reads TGTGCCAGCAGCCAAGAGTCAGCGTACCAGAACACCGGGGAGCTGTTTTTT. The chain joins TRBV4-2 to TRBJ2-2; D gene uncertain. Germline CDR1 reads LGHNA; CDR2 reads YNFKEQ. V lost 0 bases, J lost 1 base, and 12 bases lay in between. This CDR3 spans 17 amino acids.